This TCR beta chain comes out of a study of graft-versus-host responses after intestinal transplantation. This CDR3 is built from 16 residues. J gave up 3 bases and V 0 bases, and 6 bases lay outside the gene matches. Germline CDR1 and CDR2: SGHRS and YFSETQ. This clone was recorded once. Its antigen is as yet unknown. Whole-study results and caveats: Circulating GvH clones peaking coincided with falling HvG clones soon after transplant.

Profiling relied on immunoSEQ multiplex PCR, and the TCRdb table lists in-frame clones only, not all of them. The table includes 90,000 to 130,000 clones, over 85% detected once. The sequence was obtained from a human donor who was the organ donor for an intestinal transplant. V is TRBV5-1 and J is TRBJ1-3, with 7 bases identical to TRBD1. This sample comprised unstimulated CD4+ T cells sorted from spleen or lymph node cells, obtained before transplant. CDR3 sequence reads: CASSLGQGVFGNTIYF. CDR3 coding DNA: TGCGCCAGCAGCTTGGGACAGGGAGTGTTTGGAAACACCATATATTTT.